A selection of T cell receptor beta chains follows, all from one sample in a study of shared clonotypes between healthy human individuals. The repertoire was sequenced with immunoSEQ multiplex PCR; TCRdb's copy has only in-frame clones and lacks some. The sample lists a few million clones; under 95% were seen once. The specimen was naive CD4+ T cells from PBMCs. The origin of the receptors is a man aged 18-30 years in good health. Some clones in this sample may be carry-over from other donors' samples. CDR3s include the opening cysteine and the closing phenylalanine or tryptophan. D genes are given only for firm matches. Clone sizes are given selectively: once, few, many, or a class where the clone is expanded.

V: TRBV28
J: TRBJ2-7
D: .
size: .
length: 15
DNA: TGTGCCAGCAGCCCCCTGGGCCTCGTTTCCTACGAGCAGTACTTC
CDR3: CASSPLGLVSYEQYF

V: TRBV4-2
J: TRBJ2-3
D: TRBD2
size: .
length: 15
DNA: TGTGCCAGCAGCCAAGGGGGACTAGCGGGAGATACGCAGTATTTT
CDR3: CASSQGGLAGDTQYF

V: TRBV28
J: TRBJ1-1
D: .
size: .
length: 14
DNA: TGTGCCAGCAGTCTTTGGACGGTGAACACTGAAGCTTTCTTT
CDR3: CASSLWTVNTEAFF

V: TRBV6-5
J: TRBJ1-2
D: TRBD1
size: .
length: 13
DNA: TGTGCCAGCAACAACAGGGGTGGCTATGGCTACACCTTC
CDR3: CASNNRGGYGYTF

V: TRBV30
J: TRBJ2-7
D: .
size: .
length: 15
DNA: TGTGCCTGGAGTCTCCTTGGTATGGGGACCTACGAGCAGTACTTC
CDR3: CAWSLLGMGTYEQYF

V: TRBV5-5
J: TRBJ2-7
D: TRBD2
size: .
length: 15
DNA: TGTGCCAGCAGCACCCCCGGGAGGAGCTCCTACGAGCAGTACTTC
CDR3: CASSTPGRSSYEQYF

V: TRBV5-1
J: TRBJ2-5
D: .
size: .
length: 15
DNA: TGCGCCAGCAGCTTCCAACAGGGGAGGCAAGAGACCCAGTACTTC
CDR3: CASSFQQGRQETQYF

V: TRBV19
J: TRBJ2-5
D: TRBD2
size: .
length: 15
DNA: TGTGCCAGTAGTACTAGCGGGAGGGCCCAAGAGACCCAGTACTTC
CDR3: CASSTSGRAQETQYF

V: TRBV5-6
J: TRBJ1-3
D: .
size: .
length: 15
DNA: TGTGCCAGCAGCTTTTACGGACTCTCTGGAAACACCATATATTTT
CDR3: CASSFYGLSGNTIYF

V: TRBV9
J: TRBJ2-1
D: TRBD2
size: .
length: 14
DNA: TGTGCCAGCAGCACTAGCGTTTGGGGGGATGAGCAGTTCTTC
CDR3: CASSTSVWGDEQFF

V: TRBV28
J: TRBJ1-2
D: .
size: .
length: 16
DNA: TGTGCCAGCAAACTCGGAGGGCAGGAAGGTTCGTACGGCTACACCTTC
CDR3: CASKLGGQEGSYGYTF

V: TRBV5-1
J: TRBJ1-5
D: TRBD1
size: .
length: 14
DNA: TGCGCCAGCAGCGTGACAGGGGTCAATCAGCCCCAGCATTTT
CDR3: CASSVTGVNQPQHF

V: TRBV7-3
J: TRBJ2-1
D: TRBD1
size: .
length: 18
DNA: TGTGCCAGCAGCTTACGCCCAGGCCGGGACAGGGAAAACAATGAGCAGTTCTTC
CDR3: CASSLRPGRDRENNEQFF

V: TRBV6-1
J: TRBJ1-4
D: .
size: .
length: 14
DNA: TGTGCCAGCAGTGGGCACAGGGCTAATGAAAAACTGTTTTTT
CDR3: CASSGHRANEKLFF

V: TRBV7-3
J: TRBJ2-3
D: TRBD2
size: .
length: 20
DNA: TGTGCCAGCAGCCCCCAGGGCTTGGGACTAGCGGGTTTTGGCACAGATACGCAGTATTTT
CDR3: CASSPQGLGLAGFGTDTQYF

V: TRBV5-4
J: TRBJ2-7
D: TRBD2
size: .
length: 15
DNA: TGTGCCAGCAGCAGCCTAGCGGGAGTTTCCTACGAGCAGTACTTC
CDR3: CASSSLAGVSYEQYF

V: TRBV7-2
J: TRBJ1-5
D: .
size: once
length: 13
DNA: TGTGCCAGCAGCTCAACAGGGTACCAGCCCCAGCATTTT
CDR3: CASSSTGYQPQHF

V: TRBV5-6
J: TRBJ1-4
D: .
size: .
length: 15
DNA: TGTGCCAGCAGCATCCGGGGATTTGGGAATGAAAAACTGTTTTTT
CDR3: CASSIRGFGNEKLFF

V: TRBV29-1
J: TRBJ1-1
D: TRBD1
size: .
length: 12
DNA: TGCAGCGTGGCGAACAGGGGCACTGAAGCTTTCTTT
CDR3: CSVANRGTEAFF

V: TRBV6-1
J: TRBJ1-4
D: .
size: .
length: 12
DNA: TGTGCCAGCAGTGAAAGGGATGAAAAACTGTTTTTT
CDR3: CASSERDEKLFF

V: TRBV27
J: TRBJ2-2
D: .
size: .
length: 17
DNA: TGTGCCAGCAGTTTATATCCGCCGAGGGGGTTTACCGGGGAGCTGTTTTTT
CDR3: CASSLYPPRGFTGELFF

V: TRBV9
J: TRBJ2-7
D: .
size: once
length: 15
DNA: TGTGCCAGCAGCCCCGGAGTAACGCAGGGATACGAGCAGTACTTC
CDR3: CASSPGVTQGYEQYF

V: TRBV18
J: TRBJ2-4
D: .
size: once
length: 16
DNA: TGTGCCAGCTCACCCATCGGGTCACTAGCCAAAAACATTCAGTACTTC
CDR3: CASSPIGSLAKNIQYF

V: TRBV7-9
J: TRBJ2-3
D: TRBD1
size: .
length: 15
DNA: TGTGCCAGCAGTCCGACAGGGTGGGGCACAGATACGCAGTATTTT
CDR3: CASSPTGWGTDTQYF

V: TRBV2
J: TRBJ1-5
D: .
size: .
length: 15
DNA: TGTGCCAGCAGTGAAGGTACAGTCTTGGGTCAGCCCCAGCATTTT
CDR3: CASSEGTVLGQPQHF

V: TRBV7-3
J: TRBJ2-1
D: TRBD1
size: .
length: 17
DNA: TGTGCCAGCAGCCTATTCCCTCGGGACAGGGGGCACGGGGAGCAGTTCTTC
CDR3: CASSLFPRDRGHGEQFF

V: TRBV2
J: TRBJ2-3
D: TRBD2
size: once
length: 16
DNA: TGTGCCAGCAGTGTTGCTAGCGGGAGGGGCACAGATACGCAGTATTTT
CDR3: CASSVASGRGTDTQYF

V: TRBV5-1
J: TRBJ2-1
D: .
size: .
length: 11
DNA: TGCGCCAGCAGCACAAACAATGAGCAGTTCTTC
CDR3: CASSTNNEQFF

V: TRBV21-1
J: TRBJ2-7
D: .
size: .
length: 15
DNA: TGTGCCAGCAGCCAAACGACTAGCGGGAGTAACGAGCAGTACTTC
CDR3: CASSQTTSGSNEQYF

V: TRBV5-1
J: TRBJ2-7
D: .
size: .
length: 14
DNA: TGCGCCAGCAGCTTGGAGGGCACATCCTACGAGCAGTACTTC
CDR3: CASSLEGTSYEQYF

V: TRBV7-2
J: TRBJ2-3
D: .
size: .
length: 15
DNA: TGTGCCAGCAGCCGCGGCGGGGCACAGGGAAATACGCAGTATTTT
CDR3: CASSRGGAQGNTQYF

V: TRBV6-6
J: TRBJ1-4
D: .
size: .
length: 14
DNA: TGTGCCAGCAGTTACTTCGGGGATGTCGAAAAACTGTTTTTT
CDR3: CASSYFGDVEKLFF

V: TRBV19
J: TRBJ2-7
D: .
size: once
length: 16
DNA: TGTGCCAGTAGTATTGCCATGGACACCTTTACGTGGGAGCAGTACTTC
CDR3: CASSIAMDTFTWEQYF

V: TRBV19
J: TRBJ1-1
D: TRBD1
size: .
length: 14
DNA: TGTGCCAGTAGGAGACAGGGAGTGAGCACTGAAGCTTTCTTT
CDR3: CASRRQGVSTEAFF

V: TRBV19
J: TRBJ2-1
D: .
size: .
length: 15
DNA: TGTGCCAGTAGTATCCGGGACTTTGCCTACAATGAGCAGTTCTTC
CDR3: CASSIRDFAYNEQFF

V: TRBV6-5
J: TRBJ2-7
D: .
size: .
length: 15
DNA: TGTGCCAGCGCTTTTACGGGACAAAACTCCTACGAGCAGTACTTC
CDR3: CASAFTGQNSYEQYF

V: TRBV19
J: TRBJ1-1
D: .
size: few
length: 15
DNA: TGTGCCAGTAGTCCAGGACATACCATGAACACTGAAGCTTTCTTT
CDR3: CASSPGHTMNTEAFF

V: TRBV7-3
J: TRBJ2-2
D: TRBD1
size: .
length: 15
DNA: TGTGCCAGCAGCCTGGGACAGGCTTACACCGGGGAGCTGTTTTTT
CDR3: CASSLGQAYTGELFF

V: TRBV7-2
J: TRBJ2-2
D: TRBD1
size: once
length: 15
DNA: TGTGCCAGCAGCTTACAGGCCAGGGGGCCCGGGGAGCTGTTTTTT
CDR3: CASSLQARGPGELFF

V: TRBV5-1
J: TRBJ2-1
D: TRBD2
size: once
length: 16
DNA: TGCGCCAGCAGCTTAGGAGGGAGGGCCGCTAGGAATGAGCAGTTCTTC
CDR3: CASSLGGRAARNEQFF

V: TRBV5-4
J: TRBJ1-3
D: TRBD1
size: .
length: 15
DNA: TGTGCCAGCAGCTCGGGACAGATCTCTGGAAACACCATATATTTT
CDR3: CASSSGQISGNTIYF

V: TRBV5-1
J: TRBJ2-3
D: .
size: .
length: 14
DNA: TGCGCCAGCAGCTCGCGTCAGATCACAGATACGCAGTATTTT
CDR3: CASSSRQITDTQYF

V: TRBV2
J: TRBJ1-4
D: .
size: .
length: 14
DNA: TGTGCCAGCAGTGATAATGACAGTAATGAAAAACTGTTTTTT
CDR3: CASSDNDSNEKLFF

V: TRBV29-1
J: TRBJ1-2
D: TRBD1
size: .
length: 12
DNA: TGCAGCGCTCTAGGACAGGGGTATGGCTACACCTTC
CDR3: CSALGQGYGYTF

V: TRBV11-2
J: TRBJ1-5
D: TRBD1
size: .
length: 14
DNA: TGTGCCAGCAGCTCACAGGGGGTCGGGCAGCCCCAGCATTTT
CDR3: CASSSQGVGQPQHF

V: TRBV7-9
J: TRBJ1-1
D: .
size: .
length: 14
DNA: TGTGCCAGCAGCTTAAAAACAGTGAACACTGAAGCTTTCTTT
CDR3: CASSLKTVNTEAFF